This T cell receptor beta chain was documented in a study of PD-1 blockade in classical Hodgkin lymphoma. TCRdb keeps only in-frame clones here, not all; method: immunoSEQ multiplex PCR. The sample lists around 23,000 clones; 75% to 90% were seen once. The V end was cut by 5 bases, the J end by 9 bases, with 18 bases between. The CDR3 extends over 14 amino acids. Per germline, CDR1 SGHNT and CDR2 YYREEE (reference sequence). The sample holds a few counts of this clone. As for time point: cycle 4 day 1 (C4D1), after more than five weeks of nivolumab. Every patient relapsed after autologous stem cell transplantation, and brentuximab vedotin exposure varied.

The sequence was collected from a human donor with classical Hodgkin lymphoma. Material: peripheral blood mononuclear cells (PBMCs), obtained before the fourth cycle of nivolumab. The gene calls are TRBV5-4 and TRBJ2-4; a possible D gene is TRBD2 (5 bases). CDR3 sequence: CASSIEADSGIQYF. CDR3 nucleotide sequence: TGTGCCAGCAGTATAGAAGCGGATTCAGGCATTCAGTACTTC.